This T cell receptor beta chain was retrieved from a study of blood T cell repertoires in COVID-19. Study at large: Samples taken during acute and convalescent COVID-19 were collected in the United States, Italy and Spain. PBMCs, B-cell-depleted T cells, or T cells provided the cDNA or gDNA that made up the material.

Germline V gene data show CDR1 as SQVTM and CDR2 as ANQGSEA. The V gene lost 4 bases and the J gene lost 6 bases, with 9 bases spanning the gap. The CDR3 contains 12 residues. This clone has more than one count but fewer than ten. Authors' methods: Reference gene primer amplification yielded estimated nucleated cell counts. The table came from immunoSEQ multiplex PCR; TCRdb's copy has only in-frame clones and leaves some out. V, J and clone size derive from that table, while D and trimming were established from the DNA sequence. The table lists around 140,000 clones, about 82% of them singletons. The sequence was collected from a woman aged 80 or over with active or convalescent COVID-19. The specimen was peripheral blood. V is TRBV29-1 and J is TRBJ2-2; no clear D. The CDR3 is CSVGYLAGELFF. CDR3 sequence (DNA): TGCAGCGTTGGATACTTGGCCGGGGAGCTGTTTTTT.